The 22 T cell receptor beta chains presented below share a single source sample, sequenced in a study of human T cells and chemical hapten exposure. TCRdb used MiXCR to reprocess the RACE reads, holding one entry per CDR3 protein. The sample lists roughly 88,000 distinct CDR3 sequences, around 10% occurring once. Time point specified: pre-sensitization, week 0. Noted treatment: therapeutic diphenylcyclopropenone sensitization with weekly scalp DPC. This specimen consisted of whole blood, obtained in connection with sensitization to the hapten diphenylcyclopropenone (DPC). The source of these receptors is a woman aged 40 to 50 with alopecia areata. Some clones in this sample may be carry-over from other donors' samples.

The chain employs TRBV11-1 and TRBJ2-7, with D perhaps being TRBD1 or TRBD2 (5 bases each). Germline V gene lookup returns CDR1 SGHAT and CDR2 FQDESV (reference sequence). CDR3 size: 14 residues. Trimming removed 5 bases at V and 0 bases at J, with 11 bases between. The CDR3 is CASSRDRNSYEQYF. The DNA of the CDR3 is TGTGCCAGCAGCAGGGACCGTAACTCCTACGAGCAGTACTTC.

This rearrangement joins TRBV12-3 or TRBV12-4 to TRBJ1-2; 8 nucleotides agree with TRBD1. This CDR3 is 14 amino acids long. J gave up 7 bases and V 6 bases, and 10 bases lay outside the gene matches. Here the CDR3 DNA reads TGTGCCAGCAGCGTTTGGGGACAGGTCGCTGGCTACACCTTC. Translation: CASSVWGQVAGYTF.

This clonotype was recorded many times. The J gene is TRBJ2-3, the V gene TRBV3-1; D unclear. This CDR3 comprises 15 residues. CDR1 and CDR2 (germline): LGHDT, YNNKEL (reference sequence). V was shortened by 0 bases and J by 5 bases, with 12 bases between the two germline ends. The CDR3 DNA sequence: TGTGCCAGCAGCCAAGAATGGGGTTCGGGAGATACGCAGTATTTT. It codes for CASSQEWGSGDTQYF.

This clonotype was seen repeatedly, ten times or more. The CDR3 loop is CASSYRGGVETQYF. The CDR3 coding sequence is TGTGCCAGCAGCTACAGGGGAGGAGTGGAGACCCAGTACTTC. This chain links TRBV7-8 with TRBJ2-5; D is possibly TRBD1 (7 bases). The CDR3 runs to 14 residues. Looked up from germline, CDR1 is SGHVS and CDR2 is FQNEAQ. V was pared by 4 bases and J by 5 bases, with 14 bases between.

This clonotype was seen many times. The chain combines TRBV13 with TRBJ1-1; the D is unclear. Trimming shortened V by 1 base and J by 6 bases, and 9 bases separated the two germline ends. Germline lookup yields CDR1 PRHDT and CDR2 FYEKMQ (reference sequence). The CDR3 totals 13 residues. The CDR3 DNA reads as TGTGCCAGCAGCTTAGAGTCTACCGCTGAAGCTTTCTTT. Translated: CASSLESTAEAFF. Based on the CDR3 plus reference TRBV13 and TRBJ1-1, the full variable domain is AAGVIQSPRHLIKEKRETATLKCYPIPRHDTVYWYQQGPGQDPQFLISFYEKMQSDKGSIPDRFSAQQFSDYHSELNMSSLELGDSALYFCASSLESTAEAFFGQGTRLTVV.

A few counts support this clonotype. The J gene is TRBJ1-5, the V gene TRBV6-2 or TRBV6-3, with D possibly matching TRBD1 (5 bases). Deletions cut 5 bases from V and 7 bases from J, with 15 bases between. The CDR3 consists of 14 residues. Germline CDR1 MNHEY, CDR2 SVGEGT. CDR3 sequence (DNA): TGTGCCAGCAGTCTCACTCCCGGGGCCCAGCCCCAGCATTTT. This gives the protein CASSLTPGAQPQHF.

This clonotype was recorded at least ten times. The rearrangement joins TRBV5-4 to TRBJ2-3; D is ambiguous. The CDR3 is made up of 13 amino acids. V dropped 4 bases and J dropped 1 base, with 7 bases sitting between them. Looked up from germline, CDR1 is SGHNT and CDR2 is YYREEE (reference sequence). CDR3 in DNA: TGTGCCAGCAGCCTCTATGGCACAGATACGCAGTATTTT. Amino acids: CASSLYGTDTQYF.

In this sample, this clonotype turned up many times. V is TRBV5-1 and J is TRBJ1-6; no clear D gene. The CDR3 loop spans 17 amino acids. Germline CDR1 reads SGHRS; CDR2 reads YFSETQ. Trimming left V 0 bases short and J 9 bases short, with 19 bases between. The CDR3 protein is CASSLEWSGGSRSPLHF. CDR3 in DNA: TGCGCCAGCAGCTTGGAGTGGTCAGGCGGCAGTCGTTCACCCCTCCACTTT.

There are many counts of this clonotype. J is TRBJ2-1 and V is TRBV28; D may be TRBD1 or TRBD2 (5 bases each). Germline V gene lookup returns CDR1 MDHEN and CDR2 SYDVKM. Trimming cost V 8 bases and J 1 base, with 9 bases left between them. This CDR3 comprises 13 residues. CDR3 sequence: CASGGGSYNEQFF. CDR3 in DNA: TGTGCCAGCGGGGGTGGGTCCTACAATGAGCAGTTCTTC.

There are many counts of this clonotype. The chain has TRBV19 and TRBJ1-2; D is unclear. This CDR3 spans 14 amino acids. Germline-derived CDR1 and CDR2 are LNHDA and SQIVND (reference sequence). Trimming shortened V by 8 bases and J by 3 bases, and 16 bases separated the two germline ends. CDR3 DNA sequence: TGTGCCAGTCGCCGGGCTCGCATGGACTATGGCTACACCTTC. As protein: CASRRARMDYGYTF.

This clonotype was seen repeatedly, ten times or more. The J gene is TRBJ2-2, the V gene TRBV7-9; D not certain. The CDR3 sequence is 13 residues long. Trimming took off 4 bases at V and 6 bases at J, with 9 bases between the two ends. CDR1 SEHNR and CDR2 FQNEAQ come from the germline V gene (reference sequence). The CDR3 region is CASSSPWSGELFF. CDR3 nucleotides: TGTGCCAGCAGCTCCCCTTGGTCCGGGGAGCTGTTTTTT.

This clonotype was found a few times. The CDR3 protein is CASSSGGRNEQFF. In DNA, the CDR3 is TGTGCCAGCAGTTCGGGGGGCCGGAATGAGCAGTTCTTC. The V and J genes are TRBV28 and TRBJ2-1; D may be TRBD2 (7 bases). V shed 4 bases and J shed 7 bases, with 11 bases lying between them. In germline, CDR1 is MDHEN, CDR2 SYDVKM. This CDR3 comprises 13 residues.

The chain combines TRBV19 with TRBJ1-2; TRBD1 agrees at 7 bases. This CDR3 has 16 amino acids. V trimming: 3 bases; J trimming: 0 bases; junction bases outside the gene matches: 7. Germline CDR1 and CDR2: LNHDA and SQIVND (reference sequence). The CDR3 protein is CASSITGGTANYGYTF. DNA for the CDR3: TGTGCCAGTAGTATCACCGGAGGGACAGCTAACTATGGCTACACCTTC.

There are many counts of this clonotype. The CDR3 is CASGFTYRDRGYTEAFF. The CDR3 DNA is TGTGCTAGTGGTTTCACCTACCGGGACAGGGGATATACTGAAGCTTTCTTT. The rearrangement uses TRBV12-5 and TRBJ1-1, with 10 positions matching TRBD1. Losses at the gene ends were 3 bases for V and 5 bases for J; bases not matched to a gene: 12. The CDR3 sequence is 17 residues long. Germline V gives CDR1 LGHNT, CDR2 FRNRAP.

The table lists this clonotype with many counts. The chain couples TRBV24-1 to TRBJ2-1; TRBD2 matches at 10 bases. The CDR3 is made up of 16 amino acids. The V gene end was trimmed by 4 bases and the J gene end by 8 bases; junction bases not matched to a gene: 10. Germline V gene data show CDR1 as KGHDR and CDR2 as SFDVKD. This CDR3 reads CATSDPSGGDLDEQFF. DNA for the CDR3: TGTGCCACCAGTGACCCTAGCGGGGGCGACCTGGATGAGCAGTTCTTC.

The table lists this clonotype with a few counts. J is TRBJ1-1 and V is TRBV4-2; no reliable D call. Germline V gene sequence: CDR1 LGHNA, CDR2 YNFKEQ. The CDR3 extends over 14 amino acids. V was pared by 1 base and J by 1 base, with 7 bases between. CDR3 sequence: CASSQGEGNTEAFF. CDR3 in DNA: TGTGCCAGCAGCCAAGGTGAGGGGAACACTGAAGCTTTCTTT.

This clonotype was seen only a few times. The chain employs TRBV12-3 or TRBV12-4 and TRBJ2-3; the D call may be TRBD1 or TRBD2 (6 bases each). CDR3 length: 15 residues. Trimming cost V 7 bases and J 3 bases, with 17 bases left between them. CDR3 loop: CASNTPGAPTDTQYF. CDR3 coding DNA: TGTGCCAGCAACACTCCGGGGGCGCCTACAGATACGCAGTATTTT.

This clonotype has a handful of counts. The gene calls are TRBV6-2 or TRBV6-3 and TRBJ2-7; TRBD1 matches 11 bases. The germline V gene has CDR1 MNHEY and CDR2 SVGEGT. The CDR3 contains 13 residues. J lost 5 bases, V lost 6 bases, and 3 bases had no gene match. The CDR3 loop reads CASRWTGGDEQYF. DNA of the CDR3: TGTGCCAGCAGATGGACAGGGGGCGACGAGCAGTACTTC.

The sample holds many counts of this clonotype. The genes are TRBV10-1 and TRBJ2-7; 10 bases map to TRBD2. In germline, CDR1 is WNHNN, CDR2 SYGVQD (reference sequence). The length of the CDR3 is 15 residues. The V and J ends lost 3 bases and 3 bases, in that order; junction bases with no gene match: 5. In DNA, the CDR3 is TGCGCCAGCAGTGAAGGGCTAGCGGGGGACTACGAGCAGTACTTC. The encoded protein is CASSEGLAGDYEQYF.

This clonotype turned up a few times. The CDR3 sequence is CASSLEQGRPLHF. DNA for the CDR3: TGTGCCAGCAGCTTAGAACAGGGCCGACCCCTCCACTTT. The chain employs TRBV7-2 and TRBJ1-6; D possibly corresponds to TRBD1 (6 bases). Germline CDR1 SGHTA, CDR2 FQGNSA. Trimming took off 1 base at V and 12 bases at J, with 10 bases between the two ends. This CDR3 has 13 residues.

Many counts were recorded for this clonotype. The chain uses TRBV6-2 or TRBV6-3 and TRBJ2-6, with 7 bases identical to TRBD1. Germline values: CDR1 MNHEY, CDR2 SVGEGT. Trimming cost V 2 bases and J 4 bases; bases outside gene matches: 8. The CDR3 runs 17 residues. CDR3 bases: TGTGCCAGCAGTTACCCGACAGGGCGGTCCGGGGCCAACGTCCTGACTTTC. Residues: CASSYPTGRSGANVLTF.

The gene calls are TRBV7-8 and TRBJ2-7, with TRBD1 identical over 7 bases. The CDR3 extends over 15 amino acids. Germline V gene data show CDR1 as SGHVS and CDR2 as FQNEAQ. With V trimmed by 5 bases and J by 2 bases, 9 bases remained unmatched. The CDR3 here is CASSLNSGGTYEQYF. The CDR3 DNA is TGTGCCAGCAGCCTAAATTCAGGGGGAACCTACGAGCAGTACTTC.